Shown below are 28 T cell receptor beta chains from a single sample sequenced in a study of TIL therapy for anti-PD-1-resistant metastatic lung cancer. Time point meaning: pre-treatment sample, taken before nivolumab and TIL therapy. The immunoSEQ assay was v3. Produced via immunoSEQ multiplex PCR; TCRdb's table is partial and in-frame only. The table shows 54,000 or so clones, with 80% to 90% occurring only once. Sequencing was performed on blood, taken at baseline. Receptor source: a person aged 25 to 85 with non-small cell lung cancer.

The rearrangement uses TRBV24-1 and TRBJ2-3; D unresolved. The CDR3 is 14 residues long. Germline V CDR1 and CDR2: KGHDR, SFDVKD. V lost 7 bases, J lost 2 bases, and 12 bases lay in between. The DNA of the CDR3 is TGTGCCACCAGAGATCCCGCGGCCACAGATACGCAGTATTTT. Translation: CATRDPAATDTQYF.

V is TRBV15 and J is TRBJ1-1; D gene ambiguous. The length of the CDR3 is 20 residues. Trimming took off 0 bases at V and 3 bases at J, with 26 bases between the two ends. CDR1 and CDR2 from the germline V gene are LNHNV and YYDKDF (reference sequence). The CDR3 is CATSRDSRFVVESRDTEAFF. CDR3 DNA sequence: TGTGCCACCAGCAGAGATTCAAGGTTCGTTGTTGAATCGAGGGACACTGAAGCTTTCTTT.

This clone was picked up a small number of times. The V gene is TRBV19, the J gene TRBJ1-5; tentative D call: TRBD1 (6 bases). The CDR3 has 13 residues. The germline CDR1 and CDR2 sequences are LNHDA and SQIVND (reference sequence). V lost 7 bases to trimming and J lost 3 bases, with 10 bases between them. The CDR3 bases are TGTGCCAGTAATCGACAGGTCAATCAGCCCCAGCATTTT. This encodes CASNRQVNQPQHF. Based on the CDR3 plus reference TRBV19 and TRBJ1-5, the full variable domain is DGGITQSPKYLFRKEGQNVTLSCEQNLNHDAMYWYRQDPGQGLRLIYYSQIVNDFQKGDIAEGYSVSREKKESFPLTVTSAQKNPTAFYLCASNRQVNQPQHFGDGTRLSIL.

This clone appeared a single time. The chain combines TRBV5-1 with TRBJ1-1; D not resolved. V lost 5 bases and J 1 base, leaving 6 bases between the germline ends. Germline V lookup: CDR1 SGHRS, CDR2 YFSETQ. The length of the CDR3 is 12 residues. The CDR3 sequence: CASSTGNTEAFF. The CDR3, as DNA: TGCGCCAGCAGTACTGGGAACACTGAAGCTTTCTTT.

The gene calls are TRBV6-5 and TRBJ1-3, with D hard to call. The CDR3 length is 16 residues. V lost 0 bases, J lost 0 bases, and 9 bases lay in between. Germline loops: CDR1 MNHEY, CDR2 SVGAGI. CDR3 sequence: CASSYSSAGSGNTIYF. In nucleotides, the CDR3 is TGTGCCAGCAGTTACTCATCGGCCGGCTCTGGAAACACCATATATTTT.

The chain uses TRBV3-1 (or the pseudogene TRBV3-2) and TRBJ1-3, with D hard to call. V dropped 0 bases and J dropped 0 bases, with 12 bases sitting between them. This CDR3 is built from 17 residues. Germline assignment: CDR1 LGHDT and CDR2 YNNKEL (reference sequence). CDR3 protein: CASSQDLMTFSGNTIYF. The DNA for the CDR3 is TGTGCCAGCAGCCAAGATCTAATGACCTTCTCTGGAAACACCATATATTTT.

This chain links TRBV9 with TRBJ2-2; no clear D. V was pared by 0 bases and J by 2 bases, with 8 bases between. This CDR3 region has 15 residues. Germline values: CDR1 SGDLS, CDR2 YYNGEE. The CDR3 here is CASSVGRANTGELFF. The CDR3 bases are TGTGCCAGCAGCGTAGGAAGAGCAAACACCGGGGAGCTGTTTTTT.

The chain is built from TRBV5-1 and TRBJ2-7, with D tentatively TRBD2 (6 bases). The CDR3 consists of 14 residues. V was trimmed by 5 bases and J by 1 base, leaving 13 bases between them. CDR1 is SGHRS and CDR2 is YFSETQ in the germline V gene. This CDR3 is CASSWVRGSYEQYF. The DNA of the CDR3 is TGCGCCAGCAGTTGGGTACGGGGGTCCTACGAGCAGTACTTC.

This clone was seen a handful of times. The chain couples TRBV19 to TRBJ1-1; D gene unclear. Germline V lookup: CDR1 LNHDA, CDR2 SQIVND (reference sequence). The ends were cut back, 6 bases at V and 5 bases at J, with 10 bases in the middle. This CDR3 region has 12 residues. In DNA form, the CDR3 reads TGTGCCAGTAGCCTTGGTTCGACTGAAGCTTTCTTT. Its translation: CASSLGSTEAFF. Combining the CDR3 with reference TRBV19 and TRBJ1-1 gives the whole variable domain DGGITQSPKYLFRKEGQNVTLSCEQNLNHDAMYWYRQDPGQGLRLIYYSQIVNDFQKGDIAEGYSVSREKKESFPLTVTSAQKNPTAFYLCASSLGSTEAFFGQGTRLTVV.

The chain employs TRBV19 and TRBJ2-1, with D possibly TRBD2 on 6 matching bases. The CDR3 consists of 12 residues. Trimming removed 8 bases at V and 9 bases at J, with 14 bases between. Germline loops: CDR1 LNHDA, CDR2 SQIVND (reference sequence). The DNA of the CDR3 is TGTGCCAGTCATCAGTCCGGGGGTGAGCAGTTCTTC. Its translation: CASHQSGGEQFF.

The chain has TRBV2 and TRBJ2-2; a possible D gene is TRBD1 (5 bases). The germline V and J ends were trimmed by 3 bases and 3 bases, with 5 bases remaining between them. This CDR3 has 13 residues. Germline CDR1 and CDR2: SNHLY and FYNNEI. CDR3 nucleotide sequence: TGTGCCAGCAGTGACAGGGACACCGGGGAGCTGTTTTTT. Translated, it gives CASSDRDTGELFF.

The V call is TRBV5-4, the J call TRBJ2-1; D is unclear. The V end was cut by 4 bases, the J end by 6 bases, with 11 bases between. The CDR3 consists of 13 residues. Per germline, CDR1 SGHNT and CDR2 YYREEE (reference sequence). The CDR3 DNA follows: TGTGCCAGCAGCCCACCTCAGACCAATGAGCAGTTCTTC. Translating gives CASSPPQTNEQFF. The entire variable domain, with the rest obtained from reference TRBV5-4 and TRBJ2-1, is as follows: ETGVTQSPTHLIKTRGQQVTLRCSSQSGHNTVSWYQQALGQGPQFIFQYYREEENGRGNFPPRFSGLQFPNYSSELNVNALELDDSALYLCASSPPQTNEQFFGPGTRLTVL.

The rearrangement links TRBV5-1 to TRBJ2-2, with D tentatively TRBD2 (6 bases). Germline V lookup: CDR1 SGHRS, CDR2 YFSETQ. Trimming removed 4 bases at V and 2 bases at J, with 9 bases between. The CDR3 is made up of 14 amino acids. The CDR3 nucleotides are TGCGCCAGCAGCACGGGACTTAACACCGGGGAGCTGTTTTTT. Its protein is CASSTGLNTGELFF.

V gene TRBV6-1 combines with J gene TRBJ1-3, with D maybe TRBD1 (5 bases). Trimming took off 3 bases at V and 4 bases at J, with 16 bases between the two ends. The CDR3 is made up of 16 amino acids. CDR1 is MNHNS, CDR2 SASEGT, per germline. In DNA form, the CDR3 reads TGTGCCAGCAGTGAGGCGAGGGGACTTGGGGGAAACACCATATATTTT. It specifies CASSEARGLGGNTIYF.

The chain couples TRBV29-1 to TRBJ1-2, with unresolved D. This CDR3 is built from 13 residues. The V gene's germline CDR1 is SQVTM and CDR2 ANQGSEA. V was cut by 5 bases and J by 4 bases, with 14 bases left in between. The CDR3 nucleotides read TGCAGCGTTCTCCCCCAGGTCGGCTATGGCTACACCTTC. Amino acid sequence: CSVLPQVGYGYTF.

V and J are TRBV30 and TRBJ1-5, with D tentatively TRBD1 (6 bases). Trimming took 3 bases from V and 5 from J, leaving 17 bases between them. The CDR3 spans 15 residues. Germline V gene data show CDR1 as GTSNPN and CDR2 as SVGIG (reference sequence). This chain's CDR3 is CAWSNLGGPDQPQHF. The CDR3 DNA reads TGTGCCTGGAGCAACCTCGGGGGGCCAGATCAGCCCCAGCATTTT. Using reference TRBV30 and TRBJ1-5 for the parts outside the CDR3, the full variable domain is SQTIHQWPATLVQPVGSPLSLECTVEGTSNPNLYWYRQAAGRGLQLLFYSVGIGQISSEVPQNLSASRPQDRQFILSSKKLLLSDSGFYLCAWSNLGGPDQPQHFGDGTRLSIL.

The chain employs TRBV6-5 and TRBJ1-6; tentative D call: TRBD1 (5 bases). Trimming took 0 bases from V and 6 from J, leaving 12 bases between them. From germline, CDR1 is MNHEY and CDR2 SVGAGI. The CDR3 covers 16 residues. The CDR3 loop reads CASSYSRGLGNSPLHF. CDR3 bases: TGTGCCAGCAGTTACTCGAGGGGTTTGGGTAATTCACCCCTCCACTTT.

This chain connects TRBV5-6 to TRBJ2-7; 9 positions agree with TRBD1. V trimming: 5 bases; J trimming: 1 base; junction bases outside the gene matches: 4. This CDR3 has 14 amino acids. CDR1 is SGHDT and CDR2 is YYEEEE in the germline V gene. CDR3 loop: CASRRQGVSYEQYF. The CDR3 bases are TGTGCCAGCAGGAGACAGGGGGTTTCCTACGAGCAGTACTTC.

The CDR3 nucleotides read TGTGCCAGCAGCTTAGCAGTTCTTGGACCGGCGGGGGGGAACGAGCAGTACTTC. It translates to CASSLAVLGPAGGNEQYF. This chain connects TRBV11-3 to TRBJ2-7; TRBD2 agrees at 9 bases. Germline V CDR1 and CDR2: SGHNT, YENEEA. The CDR3 contains 18 residues. Trimming removed 1 base from V and 5 bases from J; junction bases left unmatched: 15.

The rearrangement uses TRBV4-1 and TRBJ1-2; D might be TRBD1 (5 bases). The CDR3 has 15 amino acids. Per the germline V gene, CDR1 is MGHRA and CDR2 is YSYEKL. Trimming cost V 0 bases and J 0 bases, with 8 bases left between them. The CDR3 bases are TGCGCCAGCAGCCAAGATAAAGGGGCTAACTATGGCTACACCTTC. Its protein product is CASSQDKGANYGYTF.

This clone has a handful of counts. The chain joins TRBV19 to TRBJ2-7, with D perhaps matching TRBD2 (6 bases). The length of the CDR3 is 13 residues. Germline V CDR1 and CDR2: LNHDA, SQIVND (reference sequence). V dropped 0 bases and J dropped 6 bases, with 9 bases sitting between them. CDR3 sequence (DNA): TGTGCCAGTAGTATAGAACGGGGGATCGAGCAGTACTTC. It is translated as CASSIERGIEQYF.

The J gene is TRBJ2-1, the V gene TRBV9; 7 bases are shared with TRBD1. Germline values: CDR1 SGDLS, CDR2 YYNGEE. Unmatched junction bases numbered 6, after V lost 4 bases and J lost 5 bases. This CDR3 is built from 14 residues. The CDR3 DNA sequence: TGTGCCAGCAGCAGACGCCAGGGGGACAATGAGCAGTTCTTC. Amino acid sequence: CASSRRQGDNEQFF.

This chain uses TRBV4-2 with TRBJ2-7; 10 bases are shared with TRBD2. The trim removed 4 bases at V and 4 bases at J, leaving 10 bases unmatched. This CDR3 is 16 amino acids long. CDR1 is LGHNA, CDR2 YNFKEQ, per germline. The CDR3 sequence: CASSLEASGGGYEQYF. The DNA of the CDR3 is TGTGCCAGCAGCCTCGAGGCTAGCGGGGGTGGTTACGAGCAGTACTTC.

V gene TRBV4-2 combines with J gene TRBJ2-7; 8 bases line up with TRBD2. The CDR3 totals 16 residues. Germline V lookup: CDR1 LGHNA, CDR2 YNFKEQ. The V and J ends lost 4 bases and 0 bases, in that order; junction bases with no gene match: 8. The CDR3 is CASSPREGVNSYEQYF. In DNA, the CDR3 is TGTGCCAGCAGCCCCCGGGAGGGGGTGAACTCCTACGAGCAGTACTTC.

The gene calls are TRBV5-1 and TRBJ2-7; 8 positions match TRBD1. Trimming at V came to 0 bases and at J to 3 bases, leaving 11 bases not matched to a gene. This CDR3 region has 17 residues. Germline lookup yields CDR1 SGHRS and CDR2 YFSETQ. CDR3 residues: CASSLASFGTGSYEQYF. The CDR3 nucleotides are TGCGCCAGCAGCTTGGCCTCGTTTGGGACAGGCAGCTACGAGCAGTACTTC.

The gene calls are TRBV6-6 and TRBJ1-1, with a possible D match to TRBD1 (6 bases). Germline CDR1 MNHNY, CDR2 SVGAGI (reference sequence). The V end was cut by 6 bases, the J end by 6 bases, with 14 bases between. The length of the CDR3 is 13 residues. The CDR3 DNA follows: TGTGCCAGCAGCCCACGACAGGTCTCTGAAGCTTTCTTT. As protein: CASSPRQVSEAFF.

The chain couples TRBV27 to TRBJ1-2; possible D gene TRBD1, 6 bases. Germline assignment: CDR1 MNHEY and CDR2 SMNVEV (reference sequence). The V end lost 2 bases, the J end lost 7 bases, and 17 bases lay between the germline ends. The CDR3 consists of 15 residues. The CDR3 nucleotides read TGTGCCAGCAGTTTAAACCCTAGGGGGGAAGGTGGCTACACCTTC. Its translation is CASSLNPRGEGGYTF.

J is TRBJ2-7 and V is TRBV9, with 8 bases lining up with TRBD1. Germline trimming cut 3 bases from V and 5 bases from J; bases unmatched to any gene: 13. This CDR3 has 16 amino acids. The germline CDR1 and CDR2 sequences are SGDLS and YYNGEE. CDR3 protein: CASSARGQDFPHEQYF. Written as DNA, the CDR3 is TGTGCCAGCAGCGCCCGGGGACAGGACTTTCCCCACGAGCAGTACTTC.